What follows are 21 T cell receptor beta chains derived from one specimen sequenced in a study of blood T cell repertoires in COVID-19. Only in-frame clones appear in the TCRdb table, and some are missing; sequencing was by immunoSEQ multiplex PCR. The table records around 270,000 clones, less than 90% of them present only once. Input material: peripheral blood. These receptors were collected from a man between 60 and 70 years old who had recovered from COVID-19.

CDR3 protein: CATSSGQGASEQFF. The CDR3 DNA is TGTGCCACCAGTTCCGGACAGGGGGCGAGTGAGCAGTTCTTC. The chain is built from TRBV24-1 and TRBJ2-1; 11 bases line up with TRBD1. V gave up 6 bases and J gave up 9 bases; unmatched junction bases: 6. The CDR3 is 14 residues long. Germline loops: CDR1 KGHDR, CDR2 SFDVKD.

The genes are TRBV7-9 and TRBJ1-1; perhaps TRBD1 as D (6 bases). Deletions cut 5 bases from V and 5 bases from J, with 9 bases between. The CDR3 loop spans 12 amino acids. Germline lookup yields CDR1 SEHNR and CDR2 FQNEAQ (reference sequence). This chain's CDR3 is CASSPGTTEAFF. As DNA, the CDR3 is TGTGCCAGCAGCCCCGGGACAACTGAAGCTTTCTTT.

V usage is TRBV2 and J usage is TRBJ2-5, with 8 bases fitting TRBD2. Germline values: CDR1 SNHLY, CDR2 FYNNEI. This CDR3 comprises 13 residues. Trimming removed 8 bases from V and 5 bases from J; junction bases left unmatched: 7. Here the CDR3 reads CASGGRREETQYF. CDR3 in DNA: TGTGCCAGCGGCGGGAGGCGAGAGGAGACCCAGTACTTC.

In DNA form, the CDR3 reads TGCGCCAGCAGCTCGGGACTAGCGGCGAGGTCCTACGAGCAGTACTTC. The encoded protein is CASSSGLAARSYEQYF. This sequence joins TRBV5-1 and TRBJ2-7; TRBD2 aligns across 11 bases. The CDR3 spans 16 residues. Trimming cost V 3 bases and J 1 base; bases outside gene matches: 6. The germline V gene encodes CDR1 SGHRS and CDR2 YFSETQ.

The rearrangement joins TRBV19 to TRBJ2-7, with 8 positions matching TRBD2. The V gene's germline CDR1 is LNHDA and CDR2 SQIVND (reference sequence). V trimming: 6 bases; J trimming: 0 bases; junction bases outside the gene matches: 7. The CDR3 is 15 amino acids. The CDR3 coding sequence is TGTGCCAGTAGGGGGCCGGGGGGGGCCTCCTACGAGCAGTACTTC. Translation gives CASRGPGGASYEQYF. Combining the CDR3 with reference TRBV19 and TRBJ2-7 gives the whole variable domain DGGITQSPKYLFRKEGQNVTLSCEQNLNHDAMYWYRQDPGQGLRLIYYSQIVNDFQKGDIAEGYSVSREKKESFPLTVTSAQKNPTAFYLCASRGPGGASYEQYFGPGTRLTVT.

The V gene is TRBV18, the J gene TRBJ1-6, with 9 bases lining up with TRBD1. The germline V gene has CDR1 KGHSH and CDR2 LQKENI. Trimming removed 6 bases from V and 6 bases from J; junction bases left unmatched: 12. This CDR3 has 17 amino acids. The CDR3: CASSPKSGTGSNSPLHF. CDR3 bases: TGTGCCAGCTCGCCTAAGTCCGGGACAGGGTCTAATTCACCCCTCCACTTT.

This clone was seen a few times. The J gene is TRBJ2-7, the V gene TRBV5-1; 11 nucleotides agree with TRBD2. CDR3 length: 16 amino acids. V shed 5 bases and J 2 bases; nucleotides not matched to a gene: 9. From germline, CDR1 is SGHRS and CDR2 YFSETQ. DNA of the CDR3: TGCGCCAGCAGTCGGCAGGGGACTAGCGGAGCCTACGAGCAGTACTTC. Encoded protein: CASSRQGTSGAYEQYF.

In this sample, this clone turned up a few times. In DNA, the CDR3 is TGTGCCAGCAGCGCCAAGGAGTGGAACCACAATGAGCAGTTCTTC. Its translation is CASSAKEWNHNEQFF. The V call is TRBV7-3, the J call TRBJ2-1; D is unclear. Looked up from germline, CDR1 is SGHTA and CDR2 is FQGTGA. The CDR3 totals 15 residues. Trimming pared 5 bases from V and 5 bases from J, leaving 16 bases between. The whole variable domain, filled in from reference TRBV7-3 and TRBJ2-1, reads GAGVSQTPSNKVTEKGKYVELRCDPISGHTALYWYRQSLGQGPEFLIYFQGTGAADDSGLPNDRFFAVRPEGSVSTLKIQRTERGDSAVYLCASSAKEWNHNEQFFGPGTRLTVL.

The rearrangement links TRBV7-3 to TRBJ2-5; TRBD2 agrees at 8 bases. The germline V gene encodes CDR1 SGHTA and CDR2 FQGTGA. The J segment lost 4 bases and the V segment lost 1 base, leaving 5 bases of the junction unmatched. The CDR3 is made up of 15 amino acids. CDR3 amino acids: CASSLNGGALETQYF. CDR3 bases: TGTGCCAGCAGCTTAAACGGGGGGGCTCTAGAGACCCAGTACTTC.

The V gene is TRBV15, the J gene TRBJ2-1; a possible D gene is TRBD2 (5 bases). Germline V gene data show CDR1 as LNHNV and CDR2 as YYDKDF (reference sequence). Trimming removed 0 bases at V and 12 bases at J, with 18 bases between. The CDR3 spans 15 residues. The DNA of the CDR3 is TGTGCCACCAGCAGAGAAATCTCGGCTTTCCGGGGGCAGTTCTTC. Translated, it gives CATSREISAFRGQFF.

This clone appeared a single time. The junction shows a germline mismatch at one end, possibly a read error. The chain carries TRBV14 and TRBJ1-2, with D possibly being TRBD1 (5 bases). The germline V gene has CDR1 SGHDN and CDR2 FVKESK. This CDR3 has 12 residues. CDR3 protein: CASSKDSSGYTF. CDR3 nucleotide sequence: TGTGCCAGCAGCAAAGACAGTTCTGGTTACACCTTC.

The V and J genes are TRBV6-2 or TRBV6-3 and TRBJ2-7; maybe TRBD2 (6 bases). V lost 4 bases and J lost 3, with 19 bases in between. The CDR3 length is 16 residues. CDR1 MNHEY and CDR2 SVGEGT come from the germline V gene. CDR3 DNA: TGTGCCAGCAGTTCGCCCCTCCTAGCGTGGATCTACGAGCAGTACTTC. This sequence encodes CASSSPLLAWIYEQYF.

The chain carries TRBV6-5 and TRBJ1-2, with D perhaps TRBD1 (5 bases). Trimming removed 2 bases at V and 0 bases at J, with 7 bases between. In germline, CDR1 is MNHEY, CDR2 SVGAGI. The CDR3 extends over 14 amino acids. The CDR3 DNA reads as TGTGCCAGCAGTTACGGGGGGGCTAACTATGGCTACACCTTC. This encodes CASSYGGANYGYTF.

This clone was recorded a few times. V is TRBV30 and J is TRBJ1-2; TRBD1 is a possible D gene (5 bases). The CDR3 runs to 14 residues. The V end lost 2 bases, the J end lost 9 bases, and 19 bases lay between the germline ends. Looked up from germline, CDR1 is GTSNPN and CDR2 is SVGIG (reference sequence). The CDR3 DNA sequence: TGTGCCTGGAGTCCCGCCGGCAGGGAAAAGTGCTACACCTTC. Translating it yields CAWSPAGREKCYTF.

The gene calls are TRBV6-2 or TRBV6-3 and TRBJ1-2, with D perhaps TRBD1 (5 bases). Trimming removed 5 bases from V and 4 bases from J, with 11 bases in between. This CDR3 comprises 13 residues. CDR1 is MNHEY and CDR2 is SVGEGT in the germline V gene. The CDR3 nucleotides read TGTGCCAGCAGTCCCCCGCAGGGCTATGGCTACACCTTC. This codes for CASSPPQGYGYTF.

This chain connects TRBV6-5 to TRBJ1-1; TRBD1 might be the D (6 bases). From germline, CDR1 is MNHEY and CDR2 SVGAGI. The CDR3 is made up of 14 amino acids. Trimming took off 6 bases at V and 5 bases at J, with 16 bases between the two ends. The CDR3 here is CASSSQGSSTEAFF. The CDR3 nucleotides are TGTGCCAGCAGCAGTCAGGGGTCGAGTACTGAAGCTTTCTTT.

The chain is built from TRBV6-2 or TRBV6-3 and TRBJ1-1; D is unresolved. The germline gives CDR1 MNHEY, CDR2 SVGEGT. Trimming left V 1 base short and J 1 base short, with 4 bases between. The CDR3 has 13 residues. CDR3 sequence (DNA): TGTGCCAGCAGTTACTGGCAGAACACTGAAGCTTTCTTT. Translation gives CASSYWQNTEAFF.

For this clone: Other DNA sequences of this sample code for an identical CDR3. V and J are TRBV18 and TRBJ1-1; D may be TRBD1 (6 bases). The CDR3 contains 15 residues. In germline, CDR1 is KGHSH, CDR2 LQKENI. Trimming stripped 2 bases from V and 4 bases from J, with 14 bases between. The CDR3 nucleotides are TGTGCCAGCTCACCAGTAGGGGGGGGGAGCACTGAAGCTTTCTTT. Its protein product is CASSPVGGGSTEAFF.

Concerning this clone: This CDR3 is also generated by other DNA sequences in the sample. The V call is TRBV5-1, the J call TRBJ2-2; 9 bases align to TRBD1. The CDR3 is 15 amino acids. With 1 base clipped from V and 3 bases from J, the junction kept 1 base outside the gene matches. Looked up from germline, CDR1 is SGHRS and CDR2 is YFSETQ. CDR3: CASSLRTGDTGELFF. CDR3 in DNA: TGCGCCAGCAGCTTGCGGACAGGGGACACCGGGGAGCTGTTTTTT.

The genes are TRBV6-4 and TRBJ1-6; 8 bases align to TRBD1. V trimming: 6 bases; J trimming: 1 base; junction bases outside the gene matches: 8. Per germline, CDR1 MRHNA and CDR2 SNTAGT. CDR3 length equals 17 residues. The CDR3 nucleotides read TGTGCCAGCAGATCGGACAGGGTTAGTTCCTATAATTCACCCCTCCACTTT. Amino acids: CASRSDRVSSYNSPLHF.

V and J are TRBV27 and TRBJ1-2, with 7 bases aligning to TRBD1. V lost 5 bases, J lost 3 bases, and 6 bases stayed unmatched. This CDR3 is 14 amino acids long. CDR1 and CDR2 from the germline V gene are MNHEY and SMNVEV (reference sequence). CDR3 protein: CASSRAQGDYGYTF. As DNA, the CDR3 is TGTGCCAGCAGTCGGGCGCAGGGGGACTATGGCTACACCTTC.